This is a list of T cell receptor beta chains from one sample in a study of CD8+CD57+ T cells in acquired aplastic anemia. From the reads, TCRdb called clonotypes with MiXCR, one entry per CDR3 protein. The data hold some 190,000 distinct CDR3 sequences, with about 53% observed a single time. The sample consisted of sorted CD4+, CD8+, or CD8+CD57+ T cells (not recorded which) from PBMCs. The receptors shown here come from a human donor in good health, serving as a control. CDR3s leave out the opening cysteine and the closing phenylalanine or tryptophan. D genes are given only for firm matches.

J gene	V gene	D gene	CDR3 protein
TRBJ2-1	TRBV7-6	.	ASSLGAFNEQF
TRBJ2-7	TRBV20-1	.	SARTGSYEQY
TRBJ2-1	TRBV12-3/TRBV12-4	TRBD2	ASSTGLAGVNNEQF
TRBJ2-3	TRBV13	.	ASSNSDTQY
TRBJ2-7	TRBV7-9	TRBD1	ASSPWGAGGNEQY
TRBJ1-4	TRBV20-1	TRBD1	SASRANRGFEKLF
TRBJ2-3	TRBV7-2	.	ASSPRTGRSTDTQY
TRBJ1-4	TRBV7-2	.	ASSLARGEKLF
TRBJ2-7	TRBV12-3/TRBV12-4	TRBD1	ASSPDRGWDEQY
TRBJ1-1	TRBV10-3	.	AISESGRNTEAF
TRBJ2-3	TRBV2	.	ASSSSLFDTQY
TRBJ1-3	TRBV7-2	.	ASSLTGGNSGNTIY
TRBJ2-5	TRBV29-1	TRBD2	SVEGGLVGDQETQY
TRBJ2-3	TRBV15	TRBD2	ATSRGSAGGTDTQY
TRBJ1-4	TRBV7-9	TRBD1	ASLNEGAEANEKLF
TRBJ1-4	TRBV3-1	.	ASSQYLRDIKNIKNEKLF
TRBJ2-5	TRBV24-1	.	ASSFVGQETQY
TRBJ2-7	TRBV3-1	TRBD1	ASSQGTGNHYEQY
TRBJ1-5	TRBV4-3	.	ASSQEEGQPQH
TRBJ2-1	TRBV20-1	.	SARGFDSSYNEQF
TRBJ1-2	TRBV13	.	ASRHGDPLRPGGYT
TRBJ2-7	TRBV6-5	TRBD1	ASSTGTGLYEQY
TRBJ1-4	TRBV25-1	.	ASSESKGGWAEKLF
TRBJ1-5	TRBV19	TRBD1	ASRRDRAVGAQH
TRBJ2-7	TRBV29-1	.	SAQARRDYEQY
TRBJ1-2	TRBV20-1	.	SARLPGVHRGYT
TRBJ2-3	TRBV2	TRBD2	ASSFEGLAADTQY
TRBJ2-3	TRBV11-3	TRBD1	ASSLEQGAFNEQY
TRBJ1-2	TRBV19	TRBD1	ASSMVAPQLRDRGERSDGYT
TRBJ1-1	TRBV7-8	.	AGSLAGAEAF
TRBJ2-1	TRBV28	.	ASSSNEQF
TRBJ1-6	TRBV7-8	TRBD1	ASSLETGGNSPLH
TRBJ2-6	TRBV7-2	.	ASSLGWGNSGANVLT
TRBJ1-2	TRBV19	TRBD1	ASTGGDSPYGYT
TRBJ2-2	TRBV7-9	.	ASSLARQTIRAGEMF
TRBJ2-7	TRBV7-2	.	ASSQVGGAKSYEQY
TRBJ1-4	TRBV19	TRBD1	ASTSTGTGGNEKLF
TRBJ2-7	TRBV5-6	TRBD1	ASSLTGGLYEQY
TRBJ2-7	TRBV4-3	.	ASSQLVAYEQY
TRBJ2-7	TRBV28	.	ATLRVAQWGSMVYEQY
TRBJ1-5	TRBV4-3	.	ASRVEGQPQH
TRBJ1-2	TRBV7-6	.	ASSLDGRYGYT
TRBJ1-6	TRBV9	.	ASSRKGLPSPNSPLH
TRBJ2-7	TRBV7-9	.	ASSLTPGGMTSTRKGQY
TRBJ2-5	TRBV9	.	ASSPRSYQETQY
TRBJ1-5	TRBV19	.	ASSISGFGQPQH
TRBJ1-1	TRBV10-3	TRBD1	AISLDRVGTEAF
TRBJ1-1	TRBV15	.	ATSRDGMNTEAF
TRBJ2-7	TRBV7-9	TRBD1	ASSRQGAEQY
TRBJ1-6	TRBV20-1	.	SARDPTGSVNSPLH
TRBJ2-7	TRBV20-1	TRBD1	SATRTGESYEQY
TRBJ1-3	TRBV7-9	.	ASSLEPTGSGNTIY
TRBJ2-3	TRBV10-2	.	ASSEPAGGTDTQY
TRBJ2-1	TRBV25-1	.	ASRDVRGGDEQF
TRBJ1-6	TRBV7-9	.	ASRSAGTALH